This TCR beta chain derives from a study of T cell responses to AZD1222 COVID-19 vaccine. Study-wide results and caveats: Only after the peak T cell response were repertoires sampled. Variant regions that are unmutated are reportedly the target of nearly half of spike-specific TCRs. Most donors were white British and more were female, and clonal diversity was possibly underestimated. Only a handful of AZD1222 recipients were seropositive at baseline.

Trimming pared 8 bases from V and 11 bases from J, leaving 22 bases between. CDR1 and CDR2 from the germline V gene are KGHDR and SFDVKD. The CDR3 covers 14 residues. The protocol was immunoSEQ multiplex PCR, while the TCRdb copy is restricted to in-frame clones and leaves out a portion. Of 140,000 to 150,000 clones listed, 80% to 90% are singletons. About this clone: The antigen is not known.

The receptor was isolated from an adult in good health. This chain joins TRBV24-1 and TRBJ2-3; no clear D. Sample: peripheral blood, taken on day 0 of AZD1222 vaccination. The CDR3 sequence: CATIFPAPAEGQYF. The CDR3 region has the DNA TGTGCCACCATCTTCCCTGCCCCTGCTGAAGGGCAGTATTTT.